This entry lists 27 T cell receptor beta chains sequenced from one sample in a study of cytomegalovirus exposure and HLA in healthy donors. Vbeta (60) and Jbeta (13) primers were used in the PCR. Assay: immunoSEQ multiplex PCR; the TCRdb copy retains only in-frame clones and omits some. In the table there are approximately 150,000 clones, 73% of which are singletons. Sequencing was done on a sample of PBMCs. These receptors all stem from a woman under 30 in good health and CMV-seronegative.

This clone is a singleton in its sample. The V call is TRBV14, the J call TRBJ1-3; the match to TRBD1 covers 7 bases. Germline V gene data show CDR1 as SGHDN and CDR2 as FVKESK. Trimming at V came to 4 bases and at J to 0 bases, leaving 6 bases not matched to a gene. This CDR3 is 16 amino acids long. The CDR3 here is CASSPWDSRSGNTIYF. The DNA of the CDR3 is TGTGCCAGCAGCCCTTGGGACAGCCGCTCTGGAAACACCATATATTTT.

This CDR3 reads CASSSAGERTGELFF. In DNA form, the CDR3 reads TGTGCCAGCAGCTCCGCAGGGGAAAGGACCGGGGAGCTGTTTTTT. The genes are TRBV5-4 and TRBJ2-2, with D tentatively TRBD1 (6 bases). Trimming took off 3 bases at V and 5 bases at J, with 14 bases between the two ends. Germline CDR1 SGHNT, CDR2 YYREEE (reference sequence). The CDR3 extends over 15 amino acids.

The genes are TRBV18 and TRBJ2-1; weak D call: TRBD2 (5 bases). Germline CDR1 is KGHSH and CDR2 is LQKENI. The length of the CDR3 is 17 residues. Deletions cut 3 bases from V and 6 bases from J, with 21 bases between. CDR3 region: CASSPPSLAAEGNEQFF. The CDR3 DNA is TGTGCCAGCTCACCCCCCTCACTGGCTGCCGAGGGCAATGAGCAGTTCTTC.

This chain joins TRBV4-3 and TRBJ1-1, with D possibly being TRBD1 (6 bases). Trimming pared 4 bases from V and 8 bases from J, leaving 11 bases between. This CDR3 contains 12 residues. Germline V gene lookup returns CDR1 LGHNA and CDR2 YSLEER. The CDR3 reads CASSLGGREAFF. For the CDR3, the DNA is TGCGCCAGCAGCCTAGGGGGTAGAGAAGCTTTCTTT.

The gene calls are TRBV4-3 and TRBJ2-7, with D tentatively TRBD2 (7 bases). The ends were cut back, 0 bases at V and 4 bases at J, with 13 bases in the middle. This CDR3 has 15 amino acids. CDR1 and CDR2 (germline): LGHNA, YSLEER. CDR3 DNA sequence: TGCGCCAGCAGCCAAGAGGGGGGGCGGCGTTACGAGCAGTACTTC. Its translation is CASSQEGGRRYEQYF.

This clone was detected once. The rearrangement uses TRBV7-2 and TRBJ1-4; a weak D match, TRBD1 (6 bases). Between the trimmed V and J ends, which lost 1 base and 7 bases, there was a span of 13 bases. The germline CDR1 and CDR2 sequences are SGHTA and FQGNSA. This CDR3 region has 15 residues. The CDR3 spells CASSLDDRPFEKLFF. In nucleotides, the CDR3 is TGTGCCAGCAGCTTAGACGACAGGCCTTTTGAAAAACTGTTTTTT.

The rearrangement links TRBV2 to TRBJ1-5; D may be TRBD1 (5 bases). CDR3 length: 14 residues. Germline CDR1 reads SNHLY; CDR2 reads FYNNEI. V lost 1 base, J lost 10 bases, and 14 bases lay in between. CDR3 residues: CASSEGVGGRPQHF. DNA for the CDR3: TGTGCCAGCAGTGAAGGGGTCGGGGGGAGACCCCAGCATTTT.

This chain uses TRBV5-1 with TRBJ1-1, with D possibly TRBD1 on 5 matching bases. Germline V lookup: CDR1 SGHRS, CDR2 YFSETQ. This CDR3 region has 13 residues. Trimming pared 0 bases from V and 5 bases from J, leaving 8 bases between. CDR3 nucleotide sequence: TGCGCCAGCAGCTTGGGGGGGGAGACTGAAGCTTTCTTT. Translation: CASSLGGETEAFF.

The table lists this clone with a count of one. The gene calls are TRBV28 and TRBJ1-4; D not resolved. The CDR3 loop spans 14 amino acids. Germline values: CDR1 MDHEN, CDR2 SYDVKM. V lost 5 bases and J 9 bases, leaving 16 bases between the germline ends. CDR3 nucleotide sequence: TGTGCCAGCAGTCCACGAGGGAGTCGGCAAAAACTGTTTTTT. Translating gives CASSPRGSRQKLFF.

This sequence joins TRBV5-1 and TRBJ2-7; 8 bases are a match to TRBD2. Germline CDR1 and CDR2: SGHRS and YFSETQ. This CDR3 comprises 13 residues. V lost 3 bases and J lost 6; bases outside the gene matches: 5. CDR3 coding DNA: TGCGCCAGCAGCTATAGCGGGGAAGTCGAGCAGTACTTC. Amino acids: CASSYSGEVEQYF.

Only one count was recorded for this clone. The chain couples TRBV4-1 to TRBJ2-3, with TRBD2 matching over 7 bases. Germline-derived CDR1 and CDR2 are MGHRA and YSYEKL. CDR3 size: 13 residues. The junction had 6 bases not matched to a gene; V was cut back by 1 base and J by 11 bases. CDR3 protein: CASSQAWAGVQYF. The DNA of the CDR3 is TGCGCCAGCAGCCAAGCGTGGGCGGGGGTGCAGTATTTT.

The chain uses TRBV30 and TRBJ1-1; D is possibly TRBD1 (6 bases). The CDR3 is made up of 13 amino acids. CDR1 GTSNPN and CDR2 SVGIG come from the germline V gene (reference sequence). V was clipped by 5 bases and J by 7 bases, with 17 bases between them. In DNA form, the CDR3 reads TGTGCCTGGTGGACAGCCCGCCACTATGAAGCTTTCTTT. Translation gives CAWWTARHYEAFF.

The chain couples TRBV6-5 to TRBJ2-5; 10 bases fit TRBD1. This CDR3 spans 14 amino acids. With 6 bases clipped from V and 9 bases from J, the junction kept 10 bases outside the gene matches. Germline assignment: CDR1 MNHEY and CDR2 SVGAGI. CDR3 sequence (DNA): TGTGCCAGCAGCGGGACAGGGGCCCCTGGGGCCCAGTACTTC. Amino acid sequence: CASSGTGAPGAQYF.

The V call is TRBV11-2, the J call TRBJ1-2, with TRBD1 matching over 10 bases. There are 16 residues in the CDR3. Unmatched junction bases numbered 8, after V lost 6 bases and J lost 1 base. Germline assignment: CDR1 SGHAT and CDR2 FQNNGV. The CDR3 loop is CASSRRQGAINYGYTF. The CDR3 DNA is TGTGCCAGCAGTCGCCGACAGGGGGCAATTAACTATGGCTACACCTTC.

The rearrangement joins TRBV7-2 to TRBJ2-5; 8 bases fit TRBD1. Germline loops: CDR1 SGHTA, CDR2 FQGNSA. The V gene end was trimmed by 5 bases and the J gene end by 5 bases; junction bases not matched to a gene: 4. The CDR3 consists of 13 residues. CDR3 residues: CASSRQGMETQYF. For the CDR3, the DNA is TGTGCCAGCAGCAGACAGGGGATGGAGACCCAGTACTTC.

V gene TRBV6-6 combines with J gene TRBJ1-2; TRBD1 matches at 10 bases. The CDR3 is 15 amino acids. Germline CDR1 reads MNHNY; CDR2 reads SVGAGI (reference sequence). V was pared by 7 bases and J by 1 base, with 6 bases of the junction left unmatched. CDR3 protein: CASTRDRGINYGYTF. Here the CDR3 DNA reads TGTGCCAGCACCAGGGACAGGGGAATTAACTATGGCTACACCTTC.

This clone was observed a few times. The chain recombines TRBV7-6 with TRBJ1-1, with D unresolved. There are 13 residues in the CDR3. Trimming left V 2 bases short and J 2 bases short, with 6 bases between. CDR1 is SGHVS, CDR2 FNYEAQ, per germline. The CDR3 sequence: CASSLSLNTEAFF. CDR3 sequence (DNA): TGTGCCAGCAGCTTATCCCTCAACACTGAAGCTTTCTTT.

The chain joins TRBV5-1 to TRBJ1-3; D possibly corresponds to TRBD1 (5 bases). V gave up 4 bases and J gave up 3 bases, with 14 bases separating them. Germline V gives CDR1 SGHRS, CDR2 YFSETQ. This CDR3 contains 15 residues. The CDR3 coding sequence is TGCGCCAGCAGCACCCAGTCCAGGGTTGGAAACACCATATATTTT. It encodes CASSTQSRVGNTIYF. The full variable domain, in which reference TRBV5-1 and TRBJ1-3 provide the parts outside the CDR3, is KAGVTQTPRYLIKTRGQQVTLSCSPISGHRSVSWYQQTPGQGLQFLFEYFSETQRNKGNFPGRFSGRQFSNSRSEMNVSTLELGDSALYLCASSTQSRVGNTIYFGEGSWLTVV.

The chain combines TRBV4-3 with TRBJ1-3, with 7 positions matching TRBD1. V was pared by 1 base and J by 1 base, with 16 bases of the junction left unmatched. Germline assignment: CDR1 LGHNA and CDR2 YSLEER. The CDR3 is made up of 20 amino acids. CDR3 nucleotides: TGCGCCAGCAGCCAAGGTTTCACCCCCGGACAGGTCACGTCTGGAAACACCATATATTTT. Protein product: CASSQGFTPGQVTSGNTIYF.

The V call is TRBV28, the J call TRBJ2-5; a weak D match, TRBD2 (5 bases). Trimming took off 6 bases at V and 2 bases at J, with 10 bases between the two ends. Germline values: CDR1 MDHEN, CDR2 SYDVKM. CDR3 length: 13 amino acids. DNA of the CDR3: TGTGCCAGCAGGAGGGCAGATCAAGAGACCCAGTACTTC. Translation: CASRRADQETQYF.

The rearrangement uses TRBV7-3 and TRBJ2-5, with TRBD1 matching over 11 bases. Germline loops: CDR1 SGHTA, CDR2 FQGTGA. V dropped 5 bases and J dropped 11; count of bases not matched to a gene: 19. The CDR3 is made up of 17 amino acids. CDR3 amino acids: CASSQSRDRGSSHAQYF. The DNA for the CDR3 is TGTGCCAGCAGCCAGAGCCGGGACAGGGGGTCGAGTCACGCTCAGTACTTC.

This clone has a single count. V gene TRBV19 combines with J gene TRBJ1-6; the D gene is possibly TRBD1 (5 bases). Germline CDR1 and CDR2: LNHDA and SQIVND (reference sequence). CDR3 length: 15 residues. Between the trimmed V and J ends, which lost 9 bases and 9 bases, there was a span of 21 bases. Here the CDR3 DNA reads TGTGCCAGCCACCCACGAGCAGGGTCTAGTTCACCCCTCCACTTT. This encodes CASHPRAGSSSPLHF.

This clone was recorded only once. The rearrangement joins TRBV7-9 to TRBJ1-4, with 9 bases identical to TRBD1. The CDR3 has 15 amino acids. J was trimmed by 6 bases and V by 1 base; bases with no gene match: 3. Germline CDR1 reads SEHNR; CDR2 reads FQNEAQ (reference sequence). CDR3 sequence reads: CASSLGDRVYEKLFF. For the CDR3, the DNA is TGTGCCAGCAGCTTAGGGGACAGGGTTTATGAAAAACTGTTTTTT.

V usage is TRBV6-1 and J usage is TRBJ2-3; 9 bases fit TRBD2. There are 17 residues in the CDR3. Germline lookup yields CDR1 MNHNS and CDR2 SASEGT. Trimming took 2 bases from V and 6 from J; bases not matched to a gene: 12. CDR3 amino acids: CASSEQSGGPATDTQYF. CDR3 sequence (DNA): TGTGCCAGCAGTGAACAAAGCGGGGGGCCGGCTACGGATACGCAGTATTTT.

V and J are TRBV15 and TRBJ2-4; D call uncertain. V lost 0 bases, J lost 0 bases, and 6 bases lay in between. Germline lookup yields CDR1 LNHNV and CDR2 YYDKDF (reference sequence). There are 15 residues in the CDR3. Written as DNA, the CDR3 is TGTGCCACCAGCAGAGATCAGTTAGCCAAAAACATTCAGTACTTC. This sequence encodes CATSRDQLAKNIQYF. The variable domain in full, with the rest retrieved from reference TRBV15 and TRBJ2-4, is DAMVIQNPRYQVTQFGKPVTLSCSQTLNHNVMYWYQQKSSQAPKLLFHYYDKDFNNEADTPDNFQSRRPNTSFCFLDIRSPGLGDTAMYLCATSRDQLAKNIQYFGAGTRLSVL.

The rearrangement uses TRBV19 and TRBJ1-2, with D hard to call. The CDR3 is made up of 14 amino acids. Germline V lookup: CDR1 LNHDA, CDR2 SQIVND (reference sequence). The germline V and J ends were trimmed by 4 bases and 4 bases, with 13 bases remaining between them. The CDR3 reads CASSTGKWGYGYTF. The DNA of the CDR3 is TGTGCCAGTAGTACCGGGAAGTGGGGCTATGGCTACACCTTC.

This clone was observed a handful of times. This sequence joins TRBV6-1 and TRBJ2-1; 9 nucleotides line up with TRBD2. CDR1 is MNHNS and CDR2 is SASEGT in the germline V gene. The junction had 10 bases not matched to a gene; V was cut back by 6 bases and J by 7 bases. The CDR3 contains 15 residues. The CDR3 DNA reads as TGTGCCAGCAGGGGAAGCGGGGGGTATTGGAATGAGCAGTTCTTC. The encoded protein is CASRGSGGYWNEQFF.